This T cell receptor beta chain was sequenced for a study of T-cell reconstitution after alpha-beta-depleted transplantation in children. This clonotype has just a few counts. Germline V gives CDR1 SNHLY, CDR2 FYNNEI. V lost 3 bases, J lost 3 bases, and 6 bases lay in between. This CDR3 is 13 amino acids long. Preparation of the TCRbeta library used unique molecular identifiers. One entry per CDR3 protein results from TCRdb running MiXCR on the PCR reads. The data show some 500,000 distinct CDR3 sequences, around 19% seen once. The clonotype originates from a human donor who donated a stem cell graft to a child with acute lymphoblastic leukemia. The sequencing here drew on PBMCs from the stem cell graft donor, taken from the stem cell graft. The chain has TRBV2 and TRBJ1-5; the D is unclear. CDR3 region: CASSDRYNQPQHF. CDR3 nucleotide sequence: TGTGCCAGCAGTGACCGATACAATCAGCCCCAGCATTTT. Full variable domain (remainder filled in from reference TRBV2 and TRBJ1-5): EPEVTQTPSHQVTQMGQEVILRCVPISNHLYFYWYRQILGQKVEFLVSFYNNEISEKSEIFDDQFSVERPDGSNFTLKIRSTKLEDSAMYFCASSDRYNQPQHFGDGTRLSIL.